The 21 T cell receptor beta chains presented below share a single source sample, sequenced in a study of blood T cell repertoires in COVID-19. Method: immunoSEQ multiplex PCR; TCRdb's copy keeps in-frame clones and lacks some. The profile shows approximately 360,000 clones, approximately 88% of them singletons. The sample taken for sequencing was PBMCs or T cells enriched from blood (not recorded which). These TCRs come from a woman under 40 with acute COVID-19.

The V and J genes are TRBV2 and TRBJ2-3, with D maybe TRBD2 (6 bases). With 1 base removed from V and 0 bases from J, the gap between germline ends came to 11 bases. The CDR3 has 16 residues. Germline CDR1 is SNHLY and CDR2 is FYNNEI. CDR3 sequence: CASSEGDFPSTDTQYF. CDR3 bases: TGTGCCAGCAGTGAAGGGGACTTCCCTAGCACAGATACGCAGTATTTT.

The CDR3 reads CATSDKRGAGDTQYF. The CDR3 DNA reads TGTGCCACCAGTGATAAGCGGGGGGCTGGGGATACGCAGTATTTT. This rearrangement joins TRBV24-1 to TRBJ2-3; 9 bases are shared with TRBD2. V dropped 3 bases and J dropped 6; count of bases not matched to a gene: 6. The CDR3 extends over 15 amino acids. Germline V gene data show CDR1 as KGHDR and CDR2 as SFDVKD.

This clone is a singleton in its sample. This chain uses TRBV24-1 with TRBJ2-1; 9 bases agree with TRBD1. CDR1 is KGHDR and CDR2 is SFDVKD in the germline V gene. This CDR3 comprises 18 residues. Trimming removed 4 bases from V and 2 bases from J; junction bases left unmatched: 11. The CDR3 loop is CATSDPRPTGGPYNEQFF. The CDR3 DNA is TGTGCCACCAGTGACCCACGCCCAACAGGGGGCCCCTACAATGAGCAGTTCTTC.

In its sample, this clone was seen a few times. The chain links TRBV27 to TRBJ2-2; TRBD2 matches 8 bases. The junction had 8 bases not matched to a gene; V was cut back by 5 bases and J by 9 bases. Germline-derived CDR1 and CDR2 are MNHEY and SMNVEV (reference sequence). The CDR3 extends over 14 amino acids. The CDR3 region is CASSASSGGRELFF. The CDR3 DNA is TGTGCCAGCAGTGCCTCCAGCGGGGGTAGGGAGCTGTTTTTT.

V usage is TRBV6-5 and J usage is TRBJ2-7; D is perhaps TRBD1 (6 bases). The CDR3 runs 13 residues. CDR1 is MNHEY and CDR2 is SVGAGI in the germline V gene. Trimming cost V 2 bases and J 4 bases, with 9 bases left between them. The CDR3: CASSYLQGYEQYF. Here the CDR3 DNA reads TGTGCCAGCAGTTACCTACAGGGATACGAGCAGTACTTC.

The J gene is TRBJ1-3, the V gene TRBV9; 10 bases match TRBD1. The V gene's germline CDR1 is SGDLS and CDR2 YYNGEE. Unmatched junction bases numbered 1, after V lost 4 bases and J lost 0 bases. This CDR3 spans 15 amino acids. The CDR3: CASSRTGGSGNTIYF. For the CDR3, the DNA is TGTGCCAGCAGCCGGACAGGGGGCTCTGGAAACACCATATATTTT.

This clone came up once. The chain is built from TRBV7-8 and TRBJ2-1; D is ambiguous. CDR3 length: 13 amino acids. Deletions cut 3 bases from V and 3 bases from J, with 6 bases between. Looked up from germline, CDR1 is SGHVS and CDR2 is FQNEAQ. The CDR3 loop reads CASSFASYNEQFF. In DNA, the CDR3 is TGTGCCAGCAGCTTCGCTAGCTACAATGAGCAGTTCTTC.

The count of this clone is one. The CDR3 sequence: CATSRGLDYNEQFF. For the CDR3, the DNA is TGTGCCACCAGCAGAGGACTAGACTACAATGAGCAGTTCTTC. The chain recombines TRBV15 with TRBJ2-1; D may be TRBD2 (6 bases). The CDR3 is 14 amino acids. The V gene lost 1 base and the J gene lost 3 bases, with 7 bases spanning the gap. CDR1 and CDR2 (germline): LNHNV, YYDKDF (reference sequence). The full variable domain, completed using reference TRBV15 and TRBJ2-1, is DAMVIQNPRYQVTQFGKPVTLSCSQTLNHNVMYWYQQKSSQAPKLLFHYYDKDFNNEADTPDNFQSRRPNTSFCFLDIRSPGLGDTAMYLCATSRGLDYNEQFFGPGTRLTVL.

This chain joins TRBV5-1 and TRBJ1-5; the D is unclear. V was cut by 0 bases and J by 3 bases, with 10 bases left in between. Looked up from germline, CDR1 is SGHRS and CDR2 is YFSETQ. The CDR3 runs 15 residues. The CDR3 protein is CASSLGPGPNQPQHF. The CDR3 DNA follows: TGCGCCAGCAGCTTGGGTCCAGGCCCCAATCAGCCCCAGCATTTT.

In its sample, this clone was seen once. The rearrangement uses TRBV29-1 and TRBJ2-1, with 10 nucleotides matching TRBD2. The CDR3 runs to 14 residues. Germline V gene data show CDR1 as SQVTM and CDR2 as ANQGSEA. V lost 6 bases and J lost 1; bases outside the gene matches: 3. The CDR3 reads CSVERGGSYNEQFF. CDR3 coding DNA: TGCAGCGTGGAGCGGGGGGGTTCCTACAATGAGCAGTTCTTC.

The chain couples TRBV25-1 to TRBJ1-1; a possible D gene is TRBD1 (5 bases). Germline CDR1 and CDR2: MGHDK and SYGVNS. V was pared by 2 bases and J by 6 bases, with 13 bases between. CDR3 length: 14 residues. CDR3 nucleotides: TGTGCCAGCAGTGAAATAGGCGGGGCAGCTGAAGCTTTCTTT. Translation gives CASSEIGGAAEAFF.

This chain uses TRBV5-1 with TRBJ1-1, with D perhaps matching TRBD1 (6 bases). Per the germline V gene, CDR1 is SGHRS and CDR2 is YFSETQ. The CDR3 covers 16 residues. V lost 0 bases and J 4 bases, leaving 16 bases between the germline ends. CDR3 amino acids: CASSLVLGGAGTEAFF. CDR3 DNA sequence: TGCGCCAGCAGCTTGGTCCTAGGGGGTGCTGGCACTGAAGCTTTCTTT.

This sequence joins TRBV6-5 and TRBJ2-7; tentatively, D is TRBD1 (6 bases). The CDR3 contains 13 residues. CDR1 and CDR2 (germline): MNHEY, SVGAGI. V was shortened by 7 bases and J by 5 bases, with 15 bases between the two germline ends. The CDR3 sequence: CASKYREFDEQYF. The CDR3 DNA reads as TGTGCCAGCAAGTACAGGGAGTTCGACGAGCAGTACTTC.

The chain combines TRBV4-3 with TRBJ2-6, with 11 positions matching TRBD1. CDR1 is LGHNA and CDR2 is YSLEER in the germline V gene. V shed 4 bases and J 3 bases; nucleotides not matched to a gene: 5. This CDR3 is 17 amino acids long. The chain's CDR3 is CASSRGTGGYGANVLTF. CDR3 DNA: TGCGCCAGCAGCCGAGGGACAGGGGGTTATGGGGCCAACGTCCTGACTTTC.

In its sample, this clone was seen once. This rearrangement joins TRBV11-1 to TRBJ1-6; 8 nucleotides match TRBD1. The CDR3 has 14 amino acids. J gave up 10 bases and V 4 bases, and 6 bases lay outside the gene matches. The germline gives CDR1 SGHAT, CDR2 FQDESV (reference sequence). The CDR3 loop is CASSSDRGWSPLHF. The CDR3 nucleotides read TGTGCCAGCAGCTCAGACAGGGGATGGTCACCCCTCCACTTT.

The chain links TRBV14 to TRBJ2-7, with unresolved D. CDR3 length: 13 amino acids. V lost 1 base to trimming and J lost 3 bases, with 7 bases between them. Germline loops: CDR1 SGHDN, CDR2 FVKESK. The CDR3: CASSQVASYEQYF. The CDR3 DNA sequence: TGTGCCAGCAGCCAAGTTGCTAGCTACGAGCAGTACTTC.

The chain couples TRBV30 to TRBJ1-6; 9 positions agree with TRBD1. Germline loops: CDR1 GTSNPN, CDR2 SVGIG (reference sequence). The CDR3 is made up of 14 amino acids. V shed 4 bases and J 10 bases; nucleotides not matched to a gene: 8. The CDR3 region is CAWNMDRGGSPLHF. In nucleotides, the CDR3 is TGTGCCTGGAACATGGACAGGGGAGGATCACCCCTCCACTTT. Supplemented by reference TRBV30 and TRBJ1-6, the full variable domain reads SQTIHQWPATLVQPVGSPLSLECTVEGTSNPNLYWYRQAAGRGLQLLFYSVGIGQISSEVPQNLSASRPQDRQFILSSKKLLLSDSGFYLCAWNMDRGGSPLHFGNGTRLTVT.

The CDR3 bases are TGCGCCAGCAGCCCCGACCCGCGGGGGAGTGAAAAACTGTTTTTT. This encodes CASSPDPRGSEKLFF. The chain recombines TRBV5-1 with TRBJ1-4; possible D gene TRBD1, 5 bases. Per the germline V gene, CDR1 is SGHRS and CDR2 is YFSETQ. The CDR3 spans 15 residues. The ends were cut back, 4 bases at V and 7 bases at J, with 17 bases in the middle.

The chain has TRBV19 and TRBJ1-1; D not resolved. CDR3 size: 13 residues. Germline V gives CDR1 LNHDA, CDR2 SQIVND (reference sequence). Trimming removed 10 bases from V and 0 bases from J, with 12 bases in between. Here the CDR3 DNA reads TGTGCCACAACCCGCGGGGTGAACACTGAAGCTTTCTTT. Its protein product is CATTRGVNTEAFF.

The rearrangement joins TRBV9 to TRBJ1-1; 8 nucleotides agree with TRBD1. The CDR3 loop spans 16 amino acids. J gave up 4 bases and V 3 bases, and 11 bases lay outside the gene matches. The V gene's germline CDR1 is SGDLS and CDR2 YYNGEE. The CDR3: CASSAPSGGGGTEAFF. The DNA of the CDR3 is TGTGCCAGCAGCGCCCCCTCAGGGGGCGGTGGCACTGAAGCTTTCTTT.

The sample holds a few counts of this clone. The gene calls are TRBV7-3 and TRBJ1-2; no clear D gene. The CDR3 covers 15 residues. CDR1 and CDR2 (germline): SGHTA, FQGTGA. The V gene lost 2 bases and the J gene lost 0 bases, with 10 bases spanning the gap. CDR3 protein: CASSLASGTNYGYTF. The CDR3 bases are TGTGCCAGCAGCTTAGCTTCGGGGACTAACTATGGCTACACCTTC.